One sample yielded the 16 T cell receptor beta chains listed below, sequenced in a study of blood T cell repertoires in COVID-19. This table comes from immunoSEQ multiplex PCR, and its TCRdb copy is limited to in-frame clones, with some not included. This sample has some 14,000 clones, with around 90% found just once. The specimen was peripheral blood. The receptors originated from a human donor in a cohort sampled during active COVID-19.

V usage is TRBV12-3 or TRBV12-4 and J usage is TRBJ2-2; TRBD1 matches 7 bases. V gave up 4 bases and J gave up 7 bases; unmatched junction bases: 3. The CDR3 length is 13 residues. CDR3 loop: CASSYRGGGELFF. The CDR3 DNA sequence: TGTGCCAGCAGTTACAGGGGTGGCGGGGAGCTGTTTTTT.

This chain uses TRBV5-1 with TRBJ1-1; a possible D gene is TRBD1 (5 bases). Between the trimmed V and J ends, which lost 6 bases and 3 bases, there was a span of 12 bases. This CDR3 has 13 residues. Germline CDR1 reads SGHRS; CDR2 reads YFSETQ. CDR3: CASKQQVDTEAFF. The CDR3 coding sequence is TGCGCCAGCAAACAACAGGTTGACACTGAAGCTTTCTTT.

The chain is built from TRBV28 and TRBJ2-3; TRBD2 agrees at 10 bases. Trimming at V came to 4 bases and at J to 3 bases, leaving 7 bases not matched to a gene. Germline CDR1 MDHEN, CDR2 SYDVKM. The CDR3 covers 16 residues. CDR3 in amino acids: CASSSPQRGGTDTQYF. CDR3 in DNA: TGTGCCAGCAGTTCCCCCCAGCGGGGGGGGACAGATACGCAGTATTTT. Combining the CDR3 with reference TRBV28 and TRBJ2-3 gives the whole variable domain DVKVTQSSRYLVKRTGEKVFLECVQDMDHENMFWYRQDPGLGLRLIYFSYDVKMKEKGDIPEGYSVSREKKERFSLILESASTNQTSMYLCASSSPQRGGTDTQYFGPGTRLTVL.

This chain joins TRBV28 and TRBJ2-5; TRBD2 aligns across 13 bases. This CDR3 region has 19 residues. After removal of 5 bases from V and 3 bases from J, the junction contained 15 bases not matched to a gene. Looked up from germline, CDR1 is MDHEN and CDR2 is SYDVKM. CDR3 residues: CASSTTWTSGGKAKETQYF. The DNA of the CDR3 is TGTGCCAGCAGTACGACCTGGACTAGCGGGGGAAAGGCGAAAGAGACCCAGTACTTC.

The rearrangement uses TRBV9 and TRBJ1-2; D might be TRBD1 (6 bases). Trimming pared 4 bases from V and 10 bases from J, leaving 26 bases between. This CDR3 has 16 residues. Germline V gives CDR1 SGDLS, CDR2 YYNGEE. CDR3 nucleotide sequence: TGTGCCAGCAGCCCCGAGAATGGCAGGCTGACAGGTGTCTACACCTTC. Amino acid sequence: CASSPENGRLTGVYTF.

V gene TRBV5-1 combines with J gene TRBJ2-7; a possible D gene is TRBD1 (7 bases). The CDR3 has 15 amino acids. Germline CDR1 reads SGHRS; CDR2 reads YFSETQ. The germline V and J ends were trimmed by 0 bases and 1 base, with 11 bases remaining between them. The CDR3 loop reads CASSLDAGGSYEQYF. In DNA form, the CDR3 reads TGCGCCAGCAGCTTGGACGCAGGGGGGTCCTACGAGCAGTACTTC.

The table lists this clone with a few counts. V is TRBV6-2 or TRBV6-3 and J is TRBJ2-1; 7 bases map to TRBD2. Trimming took 2 bases from V and 1 from J; bases not matched to a gene: 17. In germline, CDR1 is MNHEY, CDR2 SVGEGT. CDR3 length: 20 amino acids. CDR3 DNA sequence: TGTGCCAGCAGTTACCTGGCTAGCGGTTACCCAACCCCATCCTACAATGAGCAGTTCTTC. Amino acids: CASSYLASGYPTPSYNEQFF.

This chain links TRBV19 with TRBJ2-3; D call uncertain. This CDR3 is 14 amino acids long. Trimming took 3 bases from V and 3 from J, leaving 10 bases between them. Germline assignment: CDR1 LNHDA and CDR2 SQIVND (reference sequence). DNA of the CDR3: TGTGCCAGTAGTATGGGCTTGGGTACAGATACGCAGTATTTT. This gives the protein CASSMGLGTDTQYF.

The V and J genes are TRBV28 and TRBJ1-2; D is unresolved. The CDR3 is 12 amino acids. Germline V gives CDR1 MDHEN, CDR2 SYDVKM. Deletions cut 5 bases from V and 9 bases from J, with 13 bases between. CDR3 amino acids: CASSPIAHSYTF. The CDR3 DNA follows: TGTGCCAGCAGTCCAATCGCCCACAGCTACACCTTC.

For the CDR3, the DNA is TGTGCCAGCAGCCACGGACTGGAGGCAGATACGCAGTATTTT. This sequence encodes CASSHGLEADTQYF. The chain carries TRBV11-1 and TRBJ2-3; TRBD2 might be the D (5 bases). The germline V and J ends were trimmed by 5 bases and 4 bases, with 13 bases remaining between them. Looked up from germline, CDR1 is SGHAT and CDR2 is FQDESV (reference sequence). This CDR3 comprises 14 residues.

V and J are TRBV5-8 and TRBJ2-7; D possibly corresponds to TRBD2 (6 bases). Trimming took 5 bases from V and 3 from J, leaving 18 bases between them. This CDR3 spans 15 amino acids. The germline V gene has CDR1 SGHTS and CDR2 YDEGEE. CDR3 in DNA: TGTGCCAGCAGTACGGGGGTGGGAGGCGTCTACGAGCAGTACTTC. The encoded protein is CASSTGVGGVYEQYF.

The chain carries TRBV7-9 and TRBJ1-1; 8 bases fit TRBD1. The germline CDR1 and CDR2 sequences are SEHNR and FQNEAQ (reference sequence). Germline trimming cut 5 bases from V and 5 bases from J; bases unmatched to any gene: 10. CDR3 length: 15 amino acids. The DNA for the CDR3 is TGTGCCAGCAGCCTTCGGACAGGGCCCTATACTGAAGCTTTCTTT. This codes for CASSLRTGPYTEAFF.

The chain couples TRBV28 to TRBJ1-2; tentatively, D is TRBD1 (6 bases). Per germline, CDR1 MDHEN and CDR2 SYDVKM. Trimming removed 5 bases from V and 14 bases from J, with 33 bases in between. The CDR3 is 17 amino acids. CDR3 nucleotides: TGTGCCAGCAGTCCAGCGGTTGGTTCACGGACAGTGACTATGTGGACCTTC. Amino acids: CASSPAVGSRTVTMWTF.

The chain has TRBV27 and TRBJ2-5, with 8 bases identical to TRBD2. The CDR3 has 14 residues. Germline assignment: CDR1 MNHEY and CDR2 SMNVEV (reference sequence). V lost 6 bases and J lost 2; bases outside the gene matches: 5. The CDR3 nucleotides read TGTGCCAGCAGATTTAGCGGGGAACAAGAGACCCAGTACTTC. Its translation is CASRFSGEQETQYF.

Concerning this clone itself: The sample holds other DNA sequences that translate to the same CDR3. V and J are TRBV2 and TRBJ1-1; unclear D gene. This CDR3 is built from 14 residues. From germline, CDR1 is SNHLY and CDR2 FYNNEI. V was trimmed by 0 bases and J by 1 base, leaving 6 bases between them. As DNA, the CDR3 is TGTGCCAGCAGTGAAGCGCGGCAGAACACTGAAGCTTTCTTT. Amino acid sequence: CASSEARQNTEAFF.

The rearrangement uses TRBV30 and TRBJ2-5; TRBD2 might be the D (5 bases). The CDR3 runs to 13 residues. V was cut by 1 base and J by 4 bases, with 10 bases left in between. Germline V lookup: CDR1 GTSNPN, CDR2 SVGIG (reference sequence). The CDR3 bases are TGTGCCTGGAGTGCCCGACTAAGAGAGACCCAGTACTTC. Translated, it gives CAWSARLRETQYF.